Only a few counts were recorded for the clone carrying this T cell receptor beta chain. Using unique molecular identifiers, the investigators prepared the TCRbeta library. TCRdb fed the PCR reads into MiXCR, producing one record per CDR3 protein. The sample consists of around 370,000 distinct CDR3 sequences, 10% to 13% of them appearing once. The sample comes from a study of T-cell reconstitution after alpha-beta-depleted transplantation in children. The CDR3 runs to 17 residues. J gave up 1 base and V 0 bases, and 9 bases lay outside the gene matches. In germline, CDR1 is DFQATT, CDR2 SNEGSKA (reference sequence).

Sample: PBMCs from the stem cell graft donor, taken from the stem cell graft. This clonotype originated in a human donor who donated a stem cell graft to a child with acute lymphoblastic leukemia. The chain links TRBV20-1 to TRBJ2-1; 7 bases are shared with TRBD2. The CDR3 spells CSARDLWRENSYNEQFF. CDR3 coding DNA: TGCAGTGCTAGAGATTTATGGCGGGAGAATTCCTACAATGAGCAGTTCTTC.